Described below is a single TCR beta chain sequence and its context. This record belongs to a study of T cell changes during pregnancy in multiple sclerosis. Measured with immunoSEQ multiplex PCR; TCRdb has only the in-frame clones, and not every one. This table holds about 28,000 clones, 92% found once. The germline gives CDR1 GTSNPN, CDR2 SVGIG (reference sequence). This CDR3 spans 15 amino acids. V was trimmed by 3 bases and J by 3 bases, leaving 15 bases between them. The sample here was peripheral blood, taken in the first trimester of pregnancy. This chain joins TRBV30 and TRBJ2-1, with D possibly TRBD2 on 6 matching bases. The clonotype originates from a female donor in good health, enrolled as a control in a pregnancy study. The CDR3 sequence is CAWRSGTFNYNEQFF. For the CDR3, the DNA is TGTGCCTGGAGGTCCGGGACTTTCAACTACAATGAGCAGTTCTTC.